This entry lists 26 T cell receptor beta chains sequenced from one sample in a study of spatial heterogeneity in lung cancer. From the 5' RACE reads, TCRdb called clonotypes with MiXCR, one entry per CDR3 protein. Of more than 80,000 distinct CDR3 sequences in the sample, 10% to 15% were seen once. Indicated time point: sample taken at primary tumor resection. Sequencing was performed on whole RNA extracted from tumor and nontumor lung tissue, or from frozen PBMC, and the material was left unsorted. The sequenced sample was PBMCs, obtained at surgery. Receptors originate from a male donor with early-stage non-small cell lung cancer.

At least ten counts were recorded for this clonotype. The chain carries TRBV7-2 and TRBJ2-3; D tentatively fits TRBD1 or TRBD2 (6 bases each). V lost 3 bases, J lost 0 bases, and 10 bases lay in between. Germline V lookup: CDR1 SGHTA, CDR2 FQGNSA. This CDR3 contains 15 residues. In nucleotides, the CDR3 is TGTGCCAGCAGCTTGGGGGGCACTAGCACAGATACGCAGTATTTT. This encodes CASSLGGTSTDTQYF.

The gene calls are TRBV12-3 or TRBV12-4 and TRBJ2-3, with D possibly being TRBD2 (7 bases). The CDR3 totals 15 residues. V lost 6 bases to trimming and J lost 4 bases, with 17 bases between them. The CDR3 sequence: CASSLTSEGADTQYF. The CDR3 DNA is TGTGCCAGCAGCTTAACTAGCGAGGGGGCAGATACGCAGTATTTT.

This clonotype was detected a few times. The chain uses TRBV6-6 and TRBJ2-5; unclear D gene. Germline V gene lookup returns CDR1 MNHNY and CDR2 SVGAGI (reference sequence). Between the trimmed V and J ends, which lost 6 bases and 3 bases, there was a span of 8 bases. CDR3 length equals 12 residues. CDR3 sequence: CASRDWKETQYF. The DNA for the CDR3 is TGTGCCAGCAGAGACTGGAAAGAGACCCAGTACTTC.

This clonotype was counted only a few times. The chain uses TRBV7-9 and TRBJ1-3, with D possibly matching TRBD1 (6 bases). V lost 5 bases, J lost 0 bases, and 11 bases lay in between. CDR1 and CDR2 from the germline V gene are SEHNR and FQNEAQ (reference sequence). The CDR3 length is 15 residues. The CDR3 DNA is TGTGCCAGCAGCCGAGGACAGCCCTCTGGAAACACCATATATTTT. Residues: CASSRGQPSGNTIYF. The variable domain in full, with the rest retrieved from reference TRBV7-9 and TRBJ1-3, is DTGVSQNPRHKITKRGQNVTFRCDPISEHNRLYWYRQTLGQGPEFLTYFQNEAQLEKSRLLSDRFSAERPKGSFSTLEIQRTEQGDSAMYLCASSRGQPSGNTIYFGEGSWLTVV.

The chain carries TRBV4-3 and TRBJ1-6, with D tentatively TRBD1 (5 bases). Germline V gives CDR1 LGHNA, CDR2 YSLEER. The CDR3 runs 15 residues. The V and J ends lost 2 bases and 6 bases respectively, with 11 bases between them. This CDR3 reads CASSQLAGTNSPLHF. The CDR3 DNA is TGCGCCAGCAGCCAACTTGCAGGGACTAATTCACCCCTCCACTTT.

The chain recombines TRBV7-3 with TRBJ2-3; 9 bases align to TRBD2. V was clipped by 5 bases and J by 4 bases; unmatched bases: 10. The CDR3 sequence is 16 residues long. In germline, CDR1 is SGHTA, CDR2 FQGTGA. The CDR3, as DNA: TGTGCCAGCAGCCCCGGGACTAGCCGTGTCGCAGATACGCAGTATTTT. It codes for CASSPGTSRVADTQYF.

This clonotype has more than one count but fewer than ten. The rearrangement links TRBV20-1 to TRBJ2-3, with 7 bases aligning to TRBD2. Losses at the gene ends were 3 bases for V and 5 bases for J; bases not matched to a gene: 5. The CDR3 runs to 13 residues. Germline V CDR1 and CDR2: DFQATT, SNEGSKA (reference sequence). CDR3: CSASAGVGDTQYF. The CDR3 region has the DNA TGCAGTGCTAGCGCGGGGGTCGGAGATACGCAGTATTTT.

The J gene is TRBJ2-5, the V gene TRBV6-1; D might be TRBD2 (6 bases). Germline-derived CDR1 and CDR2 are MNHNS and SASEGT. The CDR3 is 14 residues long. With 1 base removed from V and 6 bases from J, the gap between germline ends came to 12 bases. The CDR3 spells CASSEEEGWKTQYF. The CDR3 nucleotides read TGTGCCAGCAGTGAAGAGGAGGGCTGGAAGACCCAGTACTTC.

The CDR3 is CASSQLRGDEAFF. The CDR3 DNA is TGCGCCAGCAGCCAACTTAGGGGAGACGAAGCTTTCTTT. The chain couples TRBV5-1 to TRBJ1-1, with a tentative D call TRBD1 (5 bases). From germline, CDR1 is SGHRS and CDR2 YFSETQ. The CDR3 is 13 residues long. V was clipped by 4 bases and J by 8 bases, with 15 bases between them.

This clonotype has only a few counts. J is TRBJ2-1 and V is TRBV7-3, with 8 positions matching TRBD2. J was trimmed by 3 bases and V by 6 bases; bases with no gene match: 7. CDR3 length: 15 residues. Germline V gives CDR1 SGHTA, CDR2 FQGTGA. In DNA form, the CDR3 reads TGTGCCAGCAGGCGAAGCGGGAGCGGCTACAATGAGCAGTTCTTC. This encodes CASRRSGSGYNEQFF. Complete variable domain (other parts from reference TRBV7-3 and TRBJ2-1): GAGVSQTPSNKVTEKGKYVELRCDPISGHTALYWYRQSLGQGPEFLIYFQGTGAADDSGLPNDRFFAVRPEGSVSTLKIQRTERGDSAVYLCASRRSGSGYNEQFFGPGTRLTVL.

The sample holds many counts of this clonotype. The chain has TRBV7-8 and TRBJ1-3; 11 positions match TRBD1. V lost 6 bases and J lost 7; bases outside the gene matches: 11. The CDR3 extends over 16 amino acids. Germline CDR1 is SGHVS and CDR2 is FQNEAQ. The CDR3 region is CASRPGTGGARNTIYF. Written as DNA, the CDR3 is TGTGCCAGCAGGCCCGGGACAGGGGGTGCTAGGAACACCATATATTTT.

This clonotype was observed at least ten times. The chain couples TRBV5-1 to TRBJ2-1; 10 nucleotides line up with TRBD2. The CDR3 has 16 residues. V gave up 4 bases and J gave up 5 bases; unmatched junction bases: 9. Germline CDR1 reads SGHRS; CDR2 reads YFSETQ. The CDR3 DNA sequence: TGCGCCAGCAGCCCCCAACCTAGCGGGGGAAACAATGAGCAGTTCTTC. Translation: CASSPQPSGGNNEQFF.

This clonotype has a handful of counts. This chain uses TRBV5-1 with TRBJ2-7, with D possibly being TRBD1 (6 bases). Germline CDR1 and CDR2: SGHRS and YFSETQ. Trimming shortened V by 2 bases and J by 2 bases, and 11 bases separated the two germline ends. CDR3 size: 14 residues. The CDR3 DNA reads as TGCGCCAGCAGCTTTAAAGACAGGACCTACGAGCAGTACTTC. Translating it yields CASSFKDRTYEQYF. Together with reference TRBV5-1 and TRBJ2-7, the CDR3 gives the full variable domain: KAGVTQTPRYLIKTRGQQVTLSCSPISGHRSVSWYQQTPGQGLQFLFEYFSETQRNKGNFPGRFSGRQFSNSRSEMNVSTLELGDSALYLCASSFKDRTYEQYFGPGTRLTVT.

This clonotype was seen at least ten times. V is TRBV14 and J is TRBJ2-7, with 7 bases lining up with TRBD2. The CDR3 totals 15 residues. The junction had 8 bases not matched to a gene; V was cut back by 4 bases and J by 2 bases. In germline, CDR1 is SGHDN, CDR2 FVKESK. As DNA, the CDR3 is TGTGCCAGCAGCCCCCGTGGGGGGGGAACCTACGAGCAGTACTTC. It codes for CASSPRGGGTYEQYF.

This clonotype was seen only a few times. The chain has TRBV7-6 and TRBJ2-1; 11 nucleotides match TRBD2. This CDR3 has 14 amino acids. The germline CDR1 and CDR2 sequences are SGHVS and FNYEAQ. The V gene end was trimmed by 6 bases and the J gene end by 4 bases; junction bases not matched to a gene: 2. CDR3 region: CASRRTSGYNEQFF. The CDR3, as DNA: TGTGCCAGCAGGCGGACTAGCGGGTACAATGAGCAGTTCTTC.

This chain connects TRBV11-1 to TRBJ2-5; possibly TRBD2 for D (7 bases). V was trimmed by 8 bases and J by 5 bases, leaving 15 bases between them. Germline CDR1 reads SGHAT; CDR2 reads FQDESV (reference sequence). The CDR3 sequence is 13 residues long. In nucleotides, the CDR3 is TGTGCCAGCCAGGGGCTAGCGGCTGAGACCCAGTACTTC. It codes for CASQGLAAETQYF. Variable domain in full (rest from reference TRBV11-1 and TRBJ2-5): EAEVAQSPRYKITEKSQAVAFWCDPISGHATLYWYRQILGQGPELLVQFQDESVVDDSQLPKDRFSAERLKGVDSTLKIQPAELGDSAMYLCASQGLAAETQYFGPGTRLLVL.

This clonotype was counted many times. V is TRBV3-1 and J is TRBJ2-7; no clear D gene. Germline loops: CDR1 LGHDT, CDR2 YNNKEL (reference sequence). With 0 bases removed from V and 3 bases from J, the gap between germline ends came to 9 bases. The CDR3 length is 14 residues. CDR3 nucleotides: TGTGCCAGCAGCCAAGATTTAACTAACTACGAGCAGTACTTC. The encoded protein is CASSQDLTNYEQYF.

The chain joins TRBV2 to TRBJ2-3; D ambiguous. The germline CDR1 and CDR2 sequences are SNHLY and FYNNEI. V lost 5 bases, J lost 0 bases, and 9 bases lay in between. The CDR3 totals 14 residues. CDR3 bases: TGTGCCAGCAGTCAAACCCAGAGCACAGATACGCAGTATTTT. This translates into CASSQTQSTDTQYF.

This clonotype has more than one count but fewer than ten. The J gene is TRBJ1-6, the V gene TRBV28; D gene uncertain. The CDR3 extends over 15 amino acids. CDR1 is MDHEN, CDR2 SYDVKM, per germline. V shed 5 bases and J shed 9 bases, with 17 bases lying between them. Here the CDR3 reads CASSGRTVSVSPLHF. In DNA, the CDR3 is TGTGCCAGCAGTGGCCGGACCGTCTCGGTTTCACCCCTCCACTTT.

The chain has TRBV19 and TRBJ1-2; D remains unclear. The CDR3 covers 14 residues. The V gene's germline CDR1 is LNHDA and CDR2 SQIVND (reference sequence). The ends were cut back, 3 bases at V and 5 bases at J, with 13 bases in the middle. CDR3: CASSINPSGYGYTF. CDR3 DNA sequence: TGTGCCAGTAGTATCAACCCGTCGGGATATGGCTACACCTTC.

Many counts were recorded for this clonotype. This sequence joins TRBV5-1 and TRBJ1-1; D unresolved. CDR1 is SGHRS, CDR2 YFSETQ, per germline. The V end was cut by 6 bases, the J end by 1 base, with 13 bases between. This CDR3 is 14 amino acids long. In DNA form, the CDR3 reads TGCGCCAGCACCGTTGTGAGAGGGAACACTGAAGCTTTCTTT. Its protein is CASTVVRGNTEAFF. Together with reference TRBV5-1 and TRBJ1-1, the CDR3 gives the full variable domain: KAGVTQTPRYLIKTRGQQVTLSCSPISGHRSVSWYQQTPGQGLQFLFEYFSETQRNKGNFPGRFSGRQFSNSRSEMNVSTLELGDSALYLCASTVVRGNTEAFFGQGTRLTVV.

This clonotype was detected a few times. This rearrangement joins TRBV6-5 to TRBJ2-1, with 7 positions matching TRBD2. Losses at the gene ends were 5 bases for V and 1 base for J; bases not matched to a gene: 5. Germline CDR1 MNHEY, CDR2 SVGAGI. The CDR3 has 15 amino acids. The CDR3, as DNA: TGTGCCAGCAGTAGAGCGGGATCGTCCTACAATGAGCAGTTCTTC. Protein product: CASSRAGSSYNEQFF.

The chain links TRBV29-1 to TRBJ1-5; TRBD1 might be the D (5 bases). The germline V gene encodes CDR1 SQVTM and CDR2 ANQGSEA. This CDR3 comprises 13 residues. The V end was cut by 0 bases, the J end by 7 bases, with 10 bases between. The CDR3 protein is CSVEEIGGQPQHF. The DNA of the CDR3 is TGCAGCGTTGAAGAAATCGGGGGACAGCCCCAGCATTTT. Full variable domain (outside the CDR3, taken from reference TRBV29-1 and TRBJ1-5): SAVISQKPSRDICQRGTSLTIQCQVDSQVTMMFWYRQQPGQSLTLIATANQGSEATYESGFVIDKFPISRPNLTFSTLTVSNMSPEDSSIYLCSVEEIGGQPQHFGDGTRLSIL.

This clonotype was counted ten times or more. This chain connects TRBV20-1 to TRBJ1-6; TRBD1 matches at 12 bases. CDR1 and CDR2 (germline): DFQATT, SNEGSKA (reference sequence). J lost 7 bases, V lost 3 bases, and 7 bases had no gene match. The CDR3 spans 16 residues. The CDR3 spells CSASRDRGQGNSPLHF. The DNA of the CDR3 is TGCAGTGCTAGTCGGGACAGGGGGCAGGGGAATTCACCCCTCCACTTT.

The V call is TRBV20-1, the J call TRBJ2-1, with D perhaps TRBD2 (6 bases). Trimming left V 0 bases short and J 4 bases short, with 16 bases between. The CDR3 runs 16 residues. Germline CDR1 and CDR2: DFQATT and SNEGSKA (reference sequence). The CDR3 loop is CSARDGAEGVYNEQFF. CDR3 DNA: TGCAGTGCTAGAGATGGGGCGGAGGGAGTTTACAATGAGCAGTTCTTC.

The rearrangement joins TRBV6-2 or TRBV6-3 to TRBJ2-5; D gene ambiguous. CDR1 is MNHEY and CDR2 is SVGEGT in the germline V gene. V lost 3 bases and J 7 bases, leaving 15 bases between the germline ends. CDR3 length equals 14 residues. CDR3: CASSYYPEVGTQYF. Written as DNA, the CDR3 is TGTGCCAGCAGTTATTACCCAGAGGTGGGGACCCAGTACTTC.